The 15 T cell receptor beta chains below come from one sample, sequenced in a study of blood T cells in healthy people across ages (dated by TCRdb to between 2014 and 2017). Library generation was performed with 5' RACE. Sequencing used an Illumina HiSeq 2500. The second PCR ran for roughly 7 to 12 cycles and used a J-beta primer mix along with a sample-barcoded 5' primer. Starting from the raw public reads, TCRdb applied fastp trimming at Q25, assembled clones with MiXCR and retained in-frame beta chains. Each entry merges the rows of one CDR3 protein and shows their most common DNA and genes. Counted in this sample were 550,000 to 800,000 distinct CDR3 sequences; roughly 21% of them appeared once. The ten largest clones add up to 3.6% of the sample. Sequencing input: blood. The receptors come from a man aged 70 or older in good health.

This clonotype was detected a few times. The chain is built from TRBV10-2 and TRBJ1-2; perhaps TRBD1 as D (6 bases). Between the trimmed V and J ends, which lost 4 bases and 8 bases, there was a span of 14 bases. Per the germline V gene, CDR1 is WSHSY and CDR2 is SAAADI. The CDR3 runs to 13 residues. CDR3: CASSGGALRGYTF. CDR3 coding DNA: TGCGCCAGCAGTGGGGGGGCATTGCGAGGCTACACCTTC.

V is TRBV20-1 and J is TRBJ2-3, with D possibly matching TRBD1 (5 bases). The CDR3 is 13 residues long. Germline lookup yields CDR1 DFQATT and CDR2 SNEGSKA (reference sequence). The V end was cut by 5 bases, the J end by 0 bases, with 9 bases between. The CDR3 region has the DNA TGCAGTGCTTACGCAGGGAGCACAGATACGCAGTATTTT. Protein product: CSAYAGSTDTQYF.

The V and J genes are TRBV20-1 and TRBJ2-1; 8 nucleotides match TRBD1. The junction had 13 bases not matched to a gene; V was cut back by 6 bases and J by 9 bases. The germline V gene encodes CDR1 DFQATT and CDR2 SNEGSKA (reference sequence). The CDR3 has 14 residues. This CDR3 reads CSAEATGVVGEQFF. The CDR3 nucleotides are TGCAGTGCCGAAGCGACAGGGGTTGTGGGTGAGCAGTTCTTC.

This clonotype was counted ten times or more. The gene calls are TRBV6-5 and TRBJ2-2; D is uncertain. The length of the CDR3 is 12 residues. Per germline, CDR1 MNHEY and CDR2 SVGAGI. Trimming took 5 bases from V and 7 from J, leaving 8 bases between them. The CDR3, as DNA: TGTGCCAGCAGTCGGGCCTACGGGGAGCTGTTTTTT. Amino acid sequence: CASSRAYGELFF.

The chain employs TRBV18 and TRBJ2-1, with D possibly matching TRBD2 (6 bases). Trimming took off 6 bases at V and 7 bases at J, with 16 bases between the two ends. Looked up from germline, CDR1 is KGHSH and CDR2 is LQKENI. This CDR3 has 14 residues. CDR3 nucleotide sequence: TGTGCCAGCTCGCCGGTCGGGACTTTTAATGAGCAGTTCTTC. Translation gives CASSPVGTFNEQFF.

The table lists this clonotype with many counts. The chain is built from TRBV20-1 and TRBJ2-5; 10 bases agree with TRBD2. CDR3 length equals 14 residues. Losses at the gene ends were 1 base for V and 5 bases for J; bases not matched to a gene: 4. CDR1 DFQATT and CDR2 SNEGSKA come from the germline V gene (reference sequence). CDR3 sequence: CSARALAGEETQYF. The CDR3 nucleotides are TGCAGTGCTAGAGCCCTAGCGGGAGAGGAGACCCAGTACTTC.

The table lists this clonotype with a few counts. V gene TRBV30 combines with J gene TRBJ2-7; D is undetermined. Trimming removed 0 bases from V and 0 bases from J, with 6 bases in between. The CDR3 runs to 13 residues. The germline gives CDR1 GTSNPN, CDR2 SVGIG (reference sequence). The CDR3 DNA is TGTGCCTGGAGTGTATTTGGCTCCTACGAGCAGTACTTC. Its translation: CAWSVFGSYEQYF.

This clonotype turned up a few times. The genes are TRBV5-1 and TRBJ2-2; 9 bases fit TRBD2. The CDR3 spans 16 residues. Unmatched junction bases numbered 3, after V lost 2 bases and J lost 1 base. Germline V gene data show CDR1 as SGHRS and CDR2 as YFSETQ. For the CDR3, the DNA is TGCGCCAGCAGCTTCGCGACTAGCGGGAACACCGGGGAGCTGTTTTTT. Residues: CASSFATSGNTGELFF. Complete variable domain (other parts from reference TRBV5-1 and TRBJ2-2): KAGVTQTPRYLIKTRGQQVTLSCSPISGHRSVSWYQQTPGQGLQFLFEYFSETQRNKGNFPGRFSGRQFSNSRSEMNVSTLELGDSALYLCASSFATSGNTGELFFGEGSRLTVL.

The chain couples TRBV14 to TRBJ1-3; D call uncertain. The CDR3 is 13 residues long. Germline V lookup: CDR1 SGHDN, CDR2 FVKESK. Trimming removed 2 bases at V and 4 bases at J, with 6 bases between. The CDR3 protein is CASSQLQGNTIYF. The CDR3 DNA reads as TGTGCCAGCAGCCAACTACAGGGAAACACCATATATTTT.

J is TRBJ2-4 and V is TRBV3-1; 11 positions agree with TRBD1. The CDR3 has 21 amino acids. The junction had 14 bases not matched to a gene; V was cut back by 1 base and J by 0 bases. The germline V gene has CDR1 LGHDT and CDR2 YNNKEL (reference sequence). The CDR3 DNA follows: TGTGCCAGCAGCCAAGTCTATTCAGGACAGGGGGCTTCGTTAGCCAAAAACATTCAGTACTTC. Its protein is CASSQVYSGQGASLAKNIQYF. Variable domain in full (rest from reference TRBV3-1 and TRBJ2-4): DTAVSQTPKYLVTQMGNDKSIKCEQNLGHDTMYWYKQDSKKFLKIMFSYNNKELIINETVPNRFSPKSPDKAHLNLHINSLELGDSAVYFCASSQVYSGQGASLAKNIQYFGAGTRLSVL.

The chain links TRBV24-1 to TRBJ2-5, with D possibly called TRBD1 or TRBD2 (5 bases each). CDR1 is KGHDR and CDR2 is SFDVKD in the germline V gene. V shed 11 bases and J shed 3 bases, with 12 bases lying between them. The CDR3 consists of 12 residues. CDR3 DNA sequence: TGTGCCAGCAAGGGGACGGAAGAGACCCAGTACTTC. It yields the protein CASKGTEETQYF.

This clonotype was seen a few times. The V and J genes are TRBV7-2 and TRBJ2-5; D might be TRBD1 (5 bases). The J call is uncertain, as TRBJ2-7 better fits the DNA end. The CDR3 loop spans 13 amino acids. Looked up from germline, CDR1 is SGHTA and CDR2 is FQGNSA. The DNA for the CDR3 is TGTGCCAGCAGCTTAGTGACAGAATACGAGCAGTACTTC. This translates into CASSLVTEYEQYF.

This clonotype was counted ten times or more. V gene TRBV6-5 combines with J gene TRBJ1-6; D is unresolved. Germline CDR1 and CDR2: MNHEY and SVGAGI. The V gene lost 6 bases and the J gene lost 5 bases, with 8 bases spanning the gap. This CDR3 is built from 13 residues. Here the CDR3 reads CASRNLDNSPLHF. For the CDR3, the DNA is TGTGCCAGCAGGAACCTAGATAATTCACCCCTCCACTTT.

This sequence joins TRBV28 and TRBJ2-5; 15 bases fit TRBD2. Germline V gene sequence: CDR1 MDHEN, CDR2 SYDVKM. With 5 bases clipped from V and 1 base from J, the junction kept 17 bases outside the gene matches. There are 21 residues in the CDR3. CDR3 sequence reads: CASSLNWEWGLAGGPQETQYF. In nucleotides, the CDR3 is TGTGCCAGCAGTCTAAACTGGGAGTGGGGACTAGCGGGAGGTCCCCAAGAGACCCAGTACTTC.

The chain couples TRBV15 to TRBJ2-3, with a weak D call TRBD1 (5 bases). Germline values: CDR1 LNHNV, CDR2 YYDKDF (reference sequence). CDR3 length: 15 residues. With 2 bases removed from V and 2 bases from J, the gap between germline ends came to 11 bases. CDR3 in amino acids: CATSRPLTDTDTQYF. DNA for the CDR3: TGTGCCACCAGCAGACCCTTGACAGACACAGATACGCAGTATTTT.